This T cell receptor (beta chain) was identified in a study of long-term antiretroviral therapy in people with HIV. The authors ran the immunoSEQ assay, v3.0, at survey level. Assay: immunoSEQ multiplex PCR; the TCRdb copy retains only in-frame clones and omits some. The repertoire holds around 40,000 clones, approximately 85% seen once, with roughly a tenth in the top ten. This clone was observed a handful of times. The receptor was derived from a man aged 18 to 30 with HIV. The source was unsorted PBMCs, collected 2.2 years after starting antiretroviral therapy.

CDR3: CASSVGQGYYEQYF. The CDR3 DNA reads TGTGCCAGCAGCGTAGGGCAGGGGTACTACGAGCAGTACTTC. This chain connects TRBV9 to TRBJ2-7; possible D gene TRBD1, 6 bases. The germline V gene encodes CDR1 SGDLS and CDR2 YYNGEE. V lost 0 bases and J lost 3, with 10 bases in between. This CDR3 region has 14 residues.